Sequencing of this T cell receptor beta chain was carried out in a study of beta chain features in type 1 diabetes. Cell sorting via CD45RO/CCR7/CD25/CD127/CD95/CD27 was performed to obtain CD4+ naive, central memory, regulatory and stem cell-like memory cells. Only a few counts were recorded for this clone. Its matching antigen is unknown. The CDR3 is 14 residues long. After removal of 6 bases from V and 6 bases from J, the junction contained 10 bases not matched to a gene. Germline loops: CDR1 MNHEY, CDR2 SVGAGI. Whole-study results and caveats: The study found fewer insertions and more deletions at VDJ junctions in type 1 diabetes patients. For Type 1 diabetes patients, all four CD4+ subsets carried TCRB CDR3s that were moderately but significantly shorter.

Since all of the isolated RNA was reverse transcribed, expressed TCRB transcripts were what got sequenced. Assay: immunoSEQ multiplex PCR; the TCRdb copy retains only in-frame clones and omits some. The sample consists of roughly 150,000 clones, 6.5% to 10% of them appearing once. Source material: central memory CD4+ T cells from blood. The sequence was collected from a woman younger than 30 with type 1 diabetes. This sequence joins TRBV6-5 and TRBJ2-7, with TRBD2 matching over 8 bases. The CDR3 is CASSPGLASREQYF. CDR3 in DNA: TGTGCCAGCAGCCCCGGACTAGCATCCCGCGAGCAGTACTTC.